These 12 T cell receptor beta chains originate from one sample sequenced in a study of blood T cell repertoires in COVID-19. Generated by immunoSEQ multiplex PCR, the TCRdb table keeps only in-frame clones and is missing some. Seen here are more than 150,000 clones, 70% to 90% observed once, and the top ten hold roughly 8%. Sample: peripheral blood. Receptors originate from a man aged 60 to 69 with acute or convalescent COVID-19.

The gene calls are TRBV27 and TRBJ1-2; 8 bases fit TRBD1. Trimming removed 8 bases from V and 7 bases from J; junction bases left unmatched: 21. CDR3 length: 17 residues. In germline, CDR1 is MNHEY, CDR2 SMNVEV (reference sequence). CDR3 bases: TGTGCCAGCTGGGGCCCCATCCGGACAGGGAGTGGACCTGGCTACACCTTC. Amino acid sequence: CASWGPIRTGSGPGYTF.

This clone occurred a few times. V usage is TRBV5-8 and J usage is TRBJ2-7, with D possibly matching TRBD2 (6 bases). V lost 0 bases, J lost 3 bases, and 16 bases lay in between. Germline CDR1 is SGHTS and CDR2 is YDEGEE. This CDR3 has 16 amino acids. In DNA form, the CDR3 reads TGTGCCAGCAGCTTGGGCGGTGGGGGGTCAGACTACGAGCAGTACTTC. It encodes CASSLGGGGSDYEQYF.

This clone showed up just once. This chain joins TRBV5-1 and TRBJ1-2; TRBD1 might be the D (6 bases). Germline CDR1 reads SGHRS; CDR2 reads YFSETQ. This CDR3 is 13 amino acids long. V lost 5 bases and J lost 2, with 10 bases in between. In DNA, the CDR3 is TGCGCCAGCAGGACGGACAGAAACTATGGCTACACCTTC. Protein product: CASRTDRNYGYTF.

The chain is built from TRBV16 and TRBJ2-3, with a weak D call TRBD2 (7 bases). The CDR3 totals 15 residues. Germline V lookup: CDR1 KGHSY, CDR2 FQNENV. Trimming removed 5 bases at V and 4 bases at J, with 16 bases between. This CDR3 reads CASSYLSGGADTQYF. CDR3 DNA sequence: TGTGCCAGCAGCTACCTTTCGGGGGGCGCAGATACGCAGTATTTT.

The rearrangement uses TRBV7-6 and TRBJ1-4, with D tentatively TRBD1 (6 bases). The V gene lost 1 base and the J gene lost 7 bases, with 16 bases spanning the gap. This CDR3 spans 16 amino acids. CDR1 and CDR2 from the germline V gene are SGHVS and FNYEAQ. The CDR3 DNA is TGTGCCAGCAGCTTAGGACTACAGGGTAGAGGTGAAAAACTGTTTTTT. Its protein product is CASSLGLQGRGEKLFF. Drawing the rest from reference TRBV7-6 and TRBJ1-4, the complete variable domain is GAGVSQSPRYKVTKRGQDVALRCDPISGHVSLYWYRQALGQGPEFLTYFNYEAQQDKSGLPNDRFSAERPEGSISTLTIQRTEQRDSAMYRCASSLGLQGRGEKLFFGSGTQLSVL.

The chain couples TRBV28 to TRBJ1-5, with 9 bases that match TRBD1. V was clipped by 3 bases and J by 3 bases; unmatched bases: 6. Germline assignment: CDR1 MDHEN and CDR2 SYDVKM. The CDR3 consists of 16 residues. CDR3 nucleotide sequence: TGTGCCAGCAGTTTGGGGACAGGGAATCCCAATCAGCCCCAGCATTTT. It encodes CASSLGTGNPNQPQHF.

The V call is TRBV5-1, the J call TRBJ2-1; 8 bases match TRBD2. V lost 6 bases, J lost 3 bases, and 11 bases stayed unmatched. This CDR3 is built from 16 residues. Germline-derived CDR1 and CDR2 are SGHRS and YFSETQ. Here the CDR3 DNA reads TGCGCCAGCACCCAAGGTAGCGGGGAACACTACAATGAGCAGTTCTTC. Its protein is CASTQGSGEHYNEQFF.

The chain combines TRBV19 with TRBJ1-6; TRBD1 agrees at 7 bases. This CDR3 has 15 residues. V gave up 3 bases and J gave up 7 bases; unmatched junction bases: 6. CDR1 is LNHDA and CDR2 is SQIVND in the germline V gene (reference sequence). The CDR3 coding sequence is TGTGCCAGTAGTATTAGTCCAGGGGGAAATTCACCCCTCCACTTT. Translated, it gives CASSISPGGNSPLHF.

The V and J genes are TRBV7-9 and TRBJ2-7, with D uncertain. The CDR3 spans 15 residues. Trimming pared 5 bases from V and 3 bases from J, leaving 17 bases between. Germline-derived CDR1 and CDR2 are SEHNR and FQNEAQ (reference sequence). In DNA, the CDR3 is TGTGCCAGCAGCCCACTTTCGAGGTTTGACTACGAGCAGTACTTC. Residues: CASSPLSRFDYEQYF.

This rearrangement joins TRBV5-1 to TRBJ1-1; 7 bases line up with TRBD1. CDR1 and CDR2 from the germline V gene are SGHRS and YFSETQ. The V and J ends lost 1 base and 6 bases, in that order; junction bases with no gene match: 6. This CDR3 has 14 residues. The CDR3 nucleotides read TGCGCCAGCAGCTTGCAACAGGGGTGGGCTGAAGCTTTCTTT. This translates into CASSLQQGWAEAFF.

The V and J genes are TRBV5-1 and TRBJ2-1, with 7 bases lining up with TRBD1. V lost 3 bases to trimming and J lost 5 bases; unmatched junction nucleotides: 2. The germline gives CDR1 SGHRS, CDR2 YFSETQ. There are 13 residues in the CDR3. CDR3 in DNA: TGCGCCAGCAGCTGGGGACAGAACAATGAGCAGTTCTTC. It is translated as CASSWGQNNEQFF. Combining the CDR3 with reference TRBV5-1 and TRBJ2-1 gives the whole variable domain KAGVTQTPRYLIKTRGQQVTLSCSPISGHRSVSWYQQTPGQGLQFLFEYFSETQRNKGNFPGRFSGRQFSNSRSEMNVSTLELGDSALYLCASSWGQNNEQFFGPGTRLTVL.

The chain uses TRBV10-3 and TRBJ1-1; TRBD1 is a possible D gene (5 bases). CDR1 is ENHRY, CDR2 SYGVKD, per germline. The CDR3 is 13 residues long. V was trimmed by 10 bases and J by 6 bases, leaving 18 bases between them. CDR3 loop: CATAIRRDAEAFF. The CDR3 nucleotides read TGTGCCACCGCCATCCGGAGGGACGCTGAAGCTTTCTTT.